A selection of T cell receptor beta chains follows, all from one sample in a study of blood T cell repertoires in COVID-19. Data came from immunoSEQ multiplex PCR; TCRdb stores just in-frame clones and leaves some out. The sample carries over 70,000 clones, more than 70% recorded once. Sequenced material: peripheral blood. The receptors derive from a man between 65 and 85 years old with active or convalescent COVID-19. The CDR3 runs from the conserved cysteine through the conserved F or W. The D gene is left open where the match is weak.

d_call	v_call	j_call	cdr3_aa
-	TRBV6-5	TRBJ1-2	CASSGRGAFGYTF
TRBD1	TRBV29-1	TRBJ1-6	CSVDLGTANSPLHF
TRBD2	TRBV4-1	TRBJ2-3	CASSSRSGGADTQYF
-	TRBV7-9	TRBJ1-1	CASSLQDTEAFF
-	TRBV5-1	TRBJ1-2	CARQVFLNGYTF
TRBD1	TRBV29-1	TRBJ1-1	CSVDVLWDRTGTEAFF
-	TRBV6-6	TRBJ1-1	CASTPRASTEAFF
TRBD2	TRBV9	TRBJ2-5	CASSALAGALGETQYF
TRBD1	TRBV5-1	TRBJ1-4	CASSLSAGQGYEKLFF
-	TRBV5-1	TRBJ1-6	CASSLIGEGVNSPLHF